This T cell receptor (beta chain) was recorded in a study of T cell repertoires in cytomegalovirus infection. Germline assignment: CDR1 SGHKS and CDR2 YYEKEE (reference sequence). The length of the CDR3 is 19 residues. Trimming removed 4 bases from V and 0 bases from J, with 25 bases in between. This clonotype has a handful of counts. The antigen is unknown. TCRdb re-analysed the reads in MiXCR, keeping a single row per CDR3 protein. The data contain some 700,000 distinct CDR3 sequences, 35% of them singletons. Study-wide results and limits: HLA-C-restricted CMV clonotypes gave the most frequent clonotype in two of eight donors.

The sample was PBMCs. The sequence was collected from a human donor in good health (CMV status not recorded). Some clones in this sample may be carry-over from other donors' samples. The chain has TRBV5-5 and TRBJ1-1; a possible D gene is TRBD1 (6 bases). The CDR3 protein is CASSKSPGATFSMNTEAFF. CDR3 nucleotides: TGTGCCAGCAGCAAATCACCAGGGGCGACGTTCTCCATGAACACTGAAGCTTTCTTT. The full variable domain, its missing parts supplied by reference TRBV5-5 and TRBJ1-1, is DAGVTQSPTHLIKTRGQQVTLRCSPISGHKSVSWYQQVLGQGPQFIFQYYEKEERGRGNFPDRFSARQFPNYSSELNVNALLLGDSALYLCASSKSPGATFSMNTEAFFGQGTRLTVV.